This entry is about one TCR beta chain. This CDR3 is built from 17 residues. Germline CDR1 and CDR2: WNHNN and SYGVQD (reference sequence). Trimming took 9 bases from V and 10 from J, leaving 28 bases between them. These data belong to a study of blood T cell repertoires in COVID-19. Study-level information: PBMCs, B-cell-depleted T cells, or T cells were the source of the cDNA or gDNA that made up the material.

Per the authors' pipeline: Scientists estimated how many nucleated cells there were by amplifying reference gene primers. Profiled with immunoSEQ multiplex PCR; TCRdb holds only in-frame clones, not every one. V, J and clone size are taken as reported in that table, and D and trimming were inferred from the DNA itself. The sample carries about 300,000 clones, about nine tenths recorded once. The receptor comes from a woman aged 40 to 50 who had recovered from COVID-19. The chain couples TRBV10-1 to TRBJ1-6, with D possibly being TRBD1 (5 bases). Sequenced: peripheral blood. DNA of the CDR3: TGCGCCAGAGGGCCCCTCGGGAGGAGGGGTTGTAGGTCACCCCTCCACTTT. Amino acids: CARGPLGRRGCRSPLHF.